This note documents a single T cell receptor (beta chain) sequence. The record originates from a study of preoperative IRX-2 immunotherapy in early breast cancer. Treatment specified: preoperative locoregional IRX-2 cytokine immunotherapy. Patients received preoperative, locoregional IRX-2 cytokine immunotherapy in a phase Ib study. The data were produced by immunoSEQ multiplex PCR, yet TCRdb's version contains in-frame clones alone and is incomplete. The data show approximately 15,000 clones, with under 95% seen just once and approximately 28% held by the top ten. The length of the CDR3 is 13 residues. Germline V CDR1 and CDR2: SEHNR, FQNEAQ (reference sequence). With 8 bases removed from V and 0 bases from J, the gap between germline ends came to 8 bases.

The chain recombines TRBV7-9 with TRBJ1-3; no firm D call. The TCR sequence derives from a human donor with breast cancer. The sample was acquired from a patient treated with IRX-2 immunotherapy. CDR3 residues: CASLLGSGNTIYF. Here the CDR3 DNA reads TGTGCCAGCCTCCTGGGCTCTGGAAACACCATATATTTT.